Each of the 27 T cell receptor beta chains below was sequenced from the same sample in a study of CD8 T cells in Susac syndrome (dated by TCRdb to 2018 to 2020). To prepare the library, the immunoSEQ multiplex PCR assay was applied. RNA was extracted using the RNeasy kit, and roughly 0.5 to 1 microgram was reverse transcribed with random hexamers. The public reads were reprocessed in TCRdb via fastp at Q25 and MiXCR, keeping in-frame beta chains. Entries that share a CDR3 protein sequence are merged under the most common genes and DNA. Across this sample there are around 160,000 distinct CDR3 sequences, with approximately 94% seen only once. Clones ranked in the top ten supply over 0.09% of the sample. Sequencing was carried out using CD4+ T cells from PBMCs. These receptors all come from a human donor with multiple sclerosis.

The chain carries TRBV6-6 and TRBJ1-1, with D unclear. CDR3 length equals 12 residues. CDR1 and CDR2 from the germline V gene are MNHNY and SVGAGI (reference sequence). V lost 7 bases and J lost 7, with 13 bases in between. Here the CDR3 reads CASMGRVGEAFF. CDR3 DNA sequence: TGTGCCAGCATGGGGAGGGTAGGTGAAGCTTTCTTT.

J is TRBJ1-2 and V is TRBV7-9; 8 positions match TRBD1. CDR1 and CDR2 (germline): SEHNR, FQNEAQ (reference sequence). J lost 2 bases, V lost 3 bases, and 2 bases had no gene match. The CDR3 is made up of 14 amino acids. The CDR3 spells CASSLDRVNYGYTF. CDR3 DNA sequence: TGTGCCAGCAGCTTGGACAGGGTCAACTATGGCTACACCTTC. The full variable domain, with the rest looked up from reference TRBV7-9 and TRBJ1-2, is DTGVSQNPRHKITKRGQNVTFRCDPISEHNRLYWYRQTLGQGPEFLTYFQNEAQLEKSRLLSDRFSAERPKGSFSTLEIQRTEQGDSAMYLCASSLDRVNYGYTFGSGTRLTVV.

J is TRBJ1-1 and V is TRBV20-1; possibly TRBD1 for D (5 bases). CDR1 and CDR2 (germline): DFQATT, SNEGSKA (reference sequence). This CDR3 has 12 amino acids. CDR3 sequence: CRPSWDGTEAFF. The CDR3, as DNA: TGCAGACCGAGCTGGGACGGCACTGAAGCTTTCTTT.

V usage is TRBV30 and J usage is TRBJ1-2, with D hard to call. Germline V gene sequence: CDR1 GTSNPN, CDR2 SVGIG (reference sequence). This CDR3 has 13 residues. The germline V and J ends were trimmed by 0 bases and 4 bases, with 9 bases remaining between them. The CDR3 DNA follows: TGTGCCTGGAGTGTTGACTTACTCTATGGCTACACCTTC. This gives the protein CAWSVDLLYGYTF.

The rearrangement links TRBV30 to TRBJ1-2; tentatively, D is TRBD1 (5 bases). The CDR3 runs to 17 residues. The V and J ends lost 0 bases and 1 base respectively, with 18 bases between them. Germline V gene lookup returns CDR1 GTSNPN and CDR2 SVGIG (reference sequence). CDR3 in amino acids: CAWSVQAYYDLNYGYTF. The CDR3 region has the DNA TGTGCCTGGAGTGTACAGGCCTACTACGACCTTAACTATGGCTACACCTTC.

This chain links TRBV15 with TRBJ1-1; the D is unclear. The CDR3 contains 15 residues. The V gene's germline CDR1 is LNHNV and CDR2 YYDKDF (reference sequence). V lost 0 bases and J 9 bases, leaving 17 bases between the germline ends. CDR3: CATSREGFGASKAFF. The CDR3 nucleotides are TGTGCCACCAGCAGAGAAGGATTCGGAGCATCCAAAGCTTTCTTT.

The V gene is TRBV15, the J gene TRBJ2-2; D possibly uses TRBD1 or TRBD2 (6 bases each). Deletions cut 1 base from V and 7 bases from J, with 13 bases between. Germline loops: CDR1 LNHNV, CDR2 YYDKDF (reference sequence). The CDR3 runs to 15 residues. CDR3 in amino acids: CATSRVGGGYGELFF. The DNA for the CDR3 is TGTGCCACCAGCAGAGTCGGAGGGGGTTACGGGGAGCTGTTTTTT.

The chain employs TRBV12-3 or TRBV12-4 and TRBJ2-5, with D possibly TRBD2 on 6 matching bases. The germline V and J ends were trimmed by 7 bases and 2 bases, with 26 bases remaining between them. The CDR3 length is 18 residues. CDR3 in DNA: TGTGCCAGCACCCCCGGGATCAGCGGGTTGGCTGGGCAAGAGACCCAGTACTTC. This codes for CASTPGISGLAGQETQYF.

The chain couples TRBV4-2 to TRBJ2-1; D remains unclear. The CDR3 spans 14 residues. CDR1 is LGHNA, CDR2 YNFKEQ, per germline. V dropped 1 base and J dropped 7 bases, with 11 bases sitting between them. The CDR3 DNA follows: TGTGCCAGCAGCCAAGTTTGGTCGAGGAATGAGCAGTTCTTC. It yields the protein CASSQVWSRNEQFF.

This chain joins TRBV20-1 and TRBJ2-7; TRBD2 matches at 12 bases. CDR1 is DFQATT, CDR2 SNEGSKA, per germline (reference sequence). V gave up 7 bases and J gave up 2 bases; unmatched junction bases: 9. This CDR3 region has 15 residues. The CDR3 is CSGEERTSGTYEQYF. The DNA of the CDR3 is TGCAGTGGGGAGGAGCGGACTAGCGGGACCTACGAGCAGTACTTC.

The chain combines TRBV6-5 with TRBJ1-1, with 7 bases that match TRBD1. The CDR3 covers 15 residues. CDR1 is MNHEY and CDR2 is SVGAGI in the germline V gene. The CDR3 DNA reads TGTGCAACCGAACCAAGGGCAGGGGGTGAAGTTGAAGCTTTCTTT. Its translation: CATEPRAGGEVEAFF.

The CDR3, as DNA: TGTGCCAGTACCAAACAGGAGAACTATGGCTACACCTTC. This encodes CASTKQENYGYTF. The gene calls are TRBV19 and TRBJ1-2; tentatively, D is TRBD1 (5 bases). The CDR3 loop spans 13 amino acids. Germline V gene sequence: CDR1 LNHDA, CDR2 SQIVND (reference sequence). V lost 7 bases, J lost 2 bases, and 11 bases lay in between.

V is TRBV4-2 and J is TRBJ2-3; D gene unclear. Germline V gives CDR1 LGHNA, CDR2 YNFKEQ. The CDR3 contains 14 residues. The ends were cut back, 0 bases at V and 7 bases at J, with 11 bases in the middle. CDR3 sequence (DNA): TGTGCCAGCAGCCAAGATTGGAAATCGAATACGCAGTATTTT. This gives the protein CASSQDWKSNTQYF.

The V gene is TRBV20-1, the J gene TRBJ1-1; D not resolved. Trimming removed 5 bases at V and 1 base at J, with 11 bases between. The CDR3 sequence is 13 residues long. CDR1 is DFQATT, CDR2 SNEGSKA, per germline (reference sequence). The DNA for the CDR3 is TGCAGTGCTCCAGCCGACGGGAACACTGAAGCTTTCTTT. This translates into CSAPADGNTEAFF.

The chain links TRBV30 to TRBJ1-2, with a possible D match to TRBD1 (5 bases). The CDR3 is 12 amino acids. The V gene lost 2 bases and the J gene lost 8 bases, with 12 bases spanning the gap. From germline, CDR1 is GTSNPN and CDR2 SVGIG (reference sequence). The CDR3 is CAWSRGRGGYTF. CDR3 DNA: TGTGCCTGGAGTAGGGGCCGTGGGGGCTACACCTTC. The full variable domain, with the rest looked up from reference TRBV30 and TRBJ1-2, is SQTIHQWPATLVQPVGSPLSLECTVEGTSNPNLYWYRQAAGRGLQLLFYSVGIGQISSEVPQNLSASRPQDRQFILSSKKLLLSDSGFYLCAWSRGRGGYTFGSGTRLTVV.

The genes are TRBV30 and TRBJ1-1; the match to TRBD1 covers 7 bases. CDR1 is GTSNPN and CDR2 is SVGIG in the germline V gene (reference sequence). The CDR3 has 13 amino acids. V dropped 0 bases and J dropped 8; count of bases not matched to a gene: 6. The CDR3: CAWSVSTGREAFF. The CDR3 bases are TGTGCCTGGAGTGTCTCGACAGGGCGAGAAGCTTTCTTT.

The V and J genes are TRBV3-1 and TRBJ1-1; the match to TRBD1 covers 8 bases. CDR3 length equals 13 residues. V shed 4 bases and J 11 bases; nucleotides not matched to a gene: 9. Germline loops: CDR1 LGHDT, CDR2 YNNKEL (reference sequence). CDR3 nucleotides: TGTGCCAGCAGCCTCTATACGGACAGGGAGGCTTTCTTT. Protein product: CASSLYTDREAFF. The full variable domain, its missing parts supplied by reference TRBV3-1 and TRBJ1-1, is DTAVSQTPKYLVTQMGNDKSIKCEQNLGHDTMYWYKQDSKKFLKIMFSYNNKELIINETVPNRFSPKSPDKAHLNLHINSLELGDSAVYFCASSLYTDREAFFGQGTRLTVV.

The V call is TRBV30, the J call TRBJ2-3, with 8 bases fitting TRBD2. The length of the CDR3 is 16 residues. Germline V gene data show CDR1 as GTSNPN and CDR2 as SVGIG (reference sequence). V shed 3 bases and J 2 bases; nucleotides not matched to a gene: 10. The CDR3 DNA sequence: TGTGCCTGGAGGGGGGCGGCTAGCGGGTTCACAGATACGCAGTATTTT. Its translation: CAWRGAASGFTDTQYF.

The J gene is TRBJ2-7, the V gene TRBV18; 7 positions match TRBD2. Germline CDR1 and CDR2: KGHSH and LQKENI. The V and J ends lost 4 bases and 7 bases, in that order; junction bases with no gene match: 10. CDR3 length: 14 residues. Written as DNA, the CDR3 is TGTGCCAGCTCACGGCCTAGCGGCGAGGGGGAGCAGTACTTC. It encodes CASSRPSGEGEQYF.

V gene TRBV28 combines with J gene TRBJ2-2; 7 bases fit TRBD2. Trimming at V came to 8 bases and at J to 0 bases, leaving 15 bases not matched to a gene. Germline loops: CDR1 MDHEN, CDR2 SYDVKM. This CDR3 comprises 18 residues. The CDR3 loop is CASSPWGGLPANTGELFF. CDR3 nucleotides: TGTGCCAGCTCCCCATGGGGGGGACTCCCCGCGAACACCGGGGAGCTGTTTTTT.

V gene TRBV7-9 combines with J gene TRBJ2-1, with 11 bases fitting TRBD2. CDR1 and CDR2 from the germline V gene are SEHNR and FQNEAQ (reference sequence). V was pared by 5 bases and J by 5 bases, with 5 bases of the junction left unmatched. The CDR3 runs 15 residues. As DNA, the CDR3 is TGTGCCAGCAGCCGGCTAGCGGGAGGTGACAATGAGCAGTTCTTC. Protein product: CASSRLAGGDNEQFF.

The gene calls are TRBV19 and TRBJ1-5, with 8 bases that match TRBD1. The J segment lost 0 bases and the V segment lost 4 bases, leaving 8 bases of the junction unmatched. CDR1 is LNHDA and CDR2 is SQIVND in the germline V gene (reference sequence). The CDR3 has 17 amino acids. The CDR3 loop is CASSTWTGRISNQPQHF. Here the CDR3 DNA reads TGTGCCAGTAGTACCTGGACAGGGCGGATTAGCAATCAGCCCCAGCATTTT.

The rearrangement links TRBV3-1 to TRBJ1-2, with D tentatively TRBD1 (6 bases). The CDR3 runs 15 residues. Germline lookup yields CDR1 LGHDT and CDR2 YNNKEL (reference sequence). V lost 3 bases and J 2 bases, leaving 13 bases between the germline ends. CDR3 loop: CASSHGDISNYGYTF. CDR3 DNA sequence: TGTGCCAGCAGCCATGGGGACATATCAAACTATGGCTACACCTTC.

The genes are TRBV24-1 and TRBJ2-6, with D hard to call. Germline CDR1 reads KGHDR; CDR2 reads SFDVKD. The CDR3 has 12 residues. The CDR3 spells CVSSSGANVLTF. The CDR3 DNA follows: TGTGTGAGTTCCTCTGGGGCCAACGTCCTGACTTTC.

This chain uses TRBV6-5 with TRBJ1-1, with D perhaps matching TRBD1 (6 bases). The CDR3 spans 15 residues. Deletions cut 4 bases from V and 8 bases from J, with 20 bases between. Germline V gives CDR1 MNHEY, CDR2 SVGAGI. The CDR3 DNA follows: TGTGCCAGCAGTTCAGGGGCCTCCGGGGCCGCCGAAGCTTTCTTT. It yields the protein CASSSGASGAAEAFF.

The V gene is TRBV5-1, the J gene TRBJ2-1; 9 bases are shared with TRBD1. Per the germline V gene, CDR1 is SGHRS and CDR2 is YFSETQ. Trimming took 1 base from V and 6 from J; bases not matched to a gene: 11. This CDR3 is built from 17 residues. This chain's CDR3 is CASSLTLQGAQGNEQFF. CDR3 coding DNA: TGCGCCAGCAGCTTGACCTTACAGGGGGCGCAAGGCAATGAGCAGTTCTTC.

The chain couples TRBV28 to TRBJ1-2, with 7 bases matching TRBD1. The CDR3 loop spans 13 amino acids. Germline CDR1 is MDHEN and CDR2 is SYDVKM. J was trimmed by 8 bases and V by 2 bases; bases with no gene match: 5. The CDR3 loop is CASSLPAGGGYTF. The DNA for the CDR3 is TGTGCCAGCAGTTTACCGGCAGGGGGAGGCTACACCTTC.